Following are 8 T cell receptor beta chains from one sample sequenced in a study of T-cell reconstitution after alpha-beta-depleted transplantation in children (dated by TCRdb to between 2015 and 2016). Receptors were amplified or captured by PCR. The sample was run on an Illumina HiSeq 2500. TCR library preparation used molecular barcoding, with unique molecular identifiers applied to normalize quantification of the TCRbeta repertoire. Using fastp trimming at Q25 and MiXCR clonotype assembly, TCRdb reanalyzed the public sequencing data and kept in-frame beta chains. Identical CDR3 protein sequences are pooled into one entry, listed with their most common genes and DNA. Within this sample are 140,000 to 150,000 distinct CDR3 sequences, with about 9% of them counted one time only. The leading ten clones occupy over 15% of the sample. Sample treatment or condition, as interpreted from the label and publication: allogeneic hematopoietic cell transplantation with graft depleted of TCRalphabeta T cells and CD19 B cells.

The sample here was PBMCs, mostly from graft donor cells, taken 180 days after TCRalphabeta/CD19-depleted stem cell transplant. The origin of the receptors is a female patient aged 2-15 years who had a stem cell transplant for congenital amegakaryocytic thrombocytopenia, so the T cells may come from the graft donor.

This chain uses TRBV6-2 or TRBV6-3 with TRBJ2-7; TRBD2 is a possible D gene (5 bases). The V end lost 5 bases, the J end lost 3 bases, and 8 bases lay between the germline ends. In germline, CDR1 is MNHEY, CDR2 SVGEGT. The CDR3 spans 12 residues. CDR3 in DNA: TGTGCCAGCAGTGAGCGGAGCTACGAGCAGTACTTC. Translation gives CASSERSYEQYF.

In its sample, this clonotype was seen a few times. This chain links TRBV12-3 or TRBV12-4 with TRBJ2-7; 11 positions agree with TRBD1. The CDR3 is made up of 15 amino acids. J was trimmed by 2 bases and V by 6 bases; bases with no gene match: 6. The CDR3 here is CASSPGQGDPYEQYF. CDR3 DNA sequence: TGTGCCAGCAGCCCGGGACAGGGGGATCCCTACGAGCAGTACTTC.

Many counts were recorded for this clonotype. This sequence joins TRBV6-1 and TRBJ1-5; TRBD1 agrees at 7 bases. CDR3 length: 11 amino acids. CDR1 and CDR2 (germline): MNHNS, SASEGT. Trimming removed 3 bases from V and 12 bases from J; junction bases left unmatched: 2. The CDR3 sequence: CASSETGLQHF. The DNA for the CDR3 is TGTGCCAGCAGTGAGACAGGGCTCCAGCATTTT.

This clonotype was detected only a few times. This chain joins TRBV4-3 and TRBJ2-5; D gene uncertain. The V gene lost 0 bases and the J gene lost 3 bases, with 11 bases spanning the gap. Germline-derived CDR1 and CDR2 are LGHNA and YSLEER. This CDR3 has 15 residues. The CDR3 reads CASSQEWRREETQYF. CDR3 nucleotide sequence: TGCGCCAGCAGCCAAGAATGGAGACGGGAAGAGACCCAGTACTTC.

This clonotype occurred many times. This chain connects TRBV15 to TRBJ1-4; no definite D call. Germline CDR1 LNHNV, CDR2 YYDKDF (reference sequence). The CDR3 covers 18 residues. Trimming left V 0 bases short and J 4 bases short, with 18 bases between. The CDR3 is CATSRDVGSHHYNEKLFF. CDR3 sequence (DNA): TGTGCCACCAGCAGAGATGTAGGGAGCCACCATTATAATGAAAAACTGTTTTTT. The variable domain in full, completed from reference TRBV15 and TRBJ1-4, reads DAMVIQNPRYQVTQFGKPVTLSCSQTLNHNVMYWYQQKSSQAPKLLFHYYDKDFNNEADTPDNFQSRRPNTSFCFLDIRSPGLGDTAMYLCATSRDVGSHHYNEKLFFGSGTQLSVL.

Regarding this clonotype: The junction departs from the called germline gene at one end, perhaps through a read error. The chain couples TRBV2 to TRBJ2-7; D not certain. The CDR3 spans 11 residues. Germline assignment: CDR1 SNHLY and CDR2 FYNNEI. CDR3 coding DNA: TGTGCCACCAGTTACTCCTACGAGCAGTACTTC. It translates to CATSYSYEQYF.

The chain employs TRBV11-2 and TRBJ1-2; D gene ambiguous. The germline V gene has CDR1 SGHAT and CDR2 FQNNGV. Deletions cut 5 bases from V and 8 bases from J, with 9 bases between. The CDR3 has 11 residues. CDR3 DNA: TGTGCCAGCAGCACAACCACAGGCTACACCTTC. Protein sequence: CASSTTTGYTF. The whole variable domain, remainder taken from reference TRBV11-2 and TRBJ1-2, is EAGVAQSPRYKIIEKRQSVAFWCNPISGHATLYWYQQILGQGPKLLIQFQNNGVVDDSQLPKDRFSAERLKGVDSTLKIQPAKLEDSAVYLCASSTTTGYTFGSGTRLTVV.

The chain joins TRBV20-1 to TRBJ2-2; TRBD2 agrees at 10 bases. Germline CDR1 DFQATT, CDR2 SNEGSKA (reference sequence). This CDR3 is built from 16 residues. V was pared by 2 bases and J by 8 bases, with 11 bases of the junction left unmatched. In DNA, the CDR3 is TGCAGTGCTAGAAAGCGGGAGGGCCTCGGAATGGGGGAGCTGTTTTTT. Its protein product is CSARKREGLGMGELFF.